This TCR beta chain was captured in a study of blood T cells in healthy people across ages. A second PCR, run for 7 to 11 cycles, used a sample-barcoded 5' primer plus a J-beta primer mix. TCRdb redid the calling of the 5' RACE reads with MiXCR, one entry per CDR3 protein. The data show roughly 2 million distinct CDR3 sequences, with about 50% seen just once and roughly 2.1% held by the top ten. The CDR3 spans 15 residues. Germline assignment: CDR1 KGHDR and CDR2 SFDVKD. Peripheral blood was drawn, around 9.3 milliliters per donor. The gene calls are TRBV24-1 and TRBJ2-1; D unresolved. The DNA end is a closer match to TRBJ2-7, so the J assignment may be wrong. The sequence was collected from a woman between 35 and 50 years old in good health. Specimen: blood. The CDR3: CATSDLQDRYNEQYF. CDR3 in DNA: TGTGCCACCAGTGATTTGCAGGACCGATACAATGAGCAGTACTTC.